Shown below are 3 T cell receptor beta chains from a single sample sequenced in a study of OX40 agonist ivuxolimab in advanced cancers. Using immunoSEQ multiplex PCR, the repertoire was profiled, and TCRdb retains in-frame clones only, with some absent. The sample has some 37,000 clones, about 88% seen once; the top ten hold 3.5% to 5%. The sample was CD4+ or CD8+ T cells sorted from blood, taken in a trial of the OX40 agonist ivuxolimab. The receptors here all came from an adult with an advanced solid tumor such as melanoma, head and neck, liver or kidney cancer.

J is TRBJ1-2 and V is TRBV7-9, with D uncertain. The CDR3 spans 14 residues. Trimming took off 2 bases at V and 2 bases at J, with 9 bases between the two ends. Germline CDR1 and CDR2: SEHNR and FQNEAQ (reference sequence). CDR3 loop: CASSLRLGNYGYTF. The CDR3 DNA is TGTGCCAGCAGCTTACGTTTGGGGAACTATGGCTACACCTTC.

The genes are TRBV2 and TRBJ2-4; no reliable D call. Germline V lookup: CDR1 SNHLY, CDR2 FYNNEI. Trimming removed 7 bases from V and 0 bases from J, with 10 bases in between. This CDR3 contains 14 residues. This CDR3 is CASTPAIAKNIQYF. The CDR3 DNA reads TGTGCCAGCACCCCGGCTATAGCCAAAAACATTCAGTACTTC.

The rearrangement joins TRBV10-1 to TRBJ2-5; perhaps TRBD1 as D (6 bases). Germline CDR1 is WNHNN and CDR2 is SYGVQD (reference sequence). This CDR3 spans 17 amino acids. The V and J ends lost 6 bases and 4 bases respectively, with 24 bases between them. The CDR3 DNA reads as TGCGCCAGCAGATCCGAAAAACCGGGACACGAAGTAGAGACCCAGTACTTC. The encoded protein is CASRSEKPGHEVETQYF.